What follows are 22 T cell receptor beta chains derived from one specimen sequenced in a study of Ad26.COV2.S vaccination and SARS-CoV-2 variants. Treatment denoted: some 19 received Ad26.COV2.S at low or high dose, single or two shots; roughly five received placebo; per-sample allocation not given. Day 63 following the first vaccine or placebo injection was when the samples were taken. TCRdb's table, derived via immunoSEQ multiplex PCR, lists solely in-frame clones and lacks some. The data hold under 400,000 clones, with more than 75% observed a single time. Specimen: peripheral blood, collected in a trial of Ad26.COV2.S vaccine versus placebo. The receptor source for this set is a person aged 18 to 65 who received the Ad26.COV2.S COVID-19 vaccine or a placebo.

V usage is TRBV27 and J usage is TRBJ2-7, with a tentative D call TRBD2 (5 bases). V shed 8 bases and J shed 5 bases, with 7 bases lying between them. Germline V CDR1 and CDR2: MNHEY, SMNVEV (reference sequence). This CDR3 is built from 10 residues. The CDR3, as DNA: TGTGCCAGCGGAGGCAACGAGCAGTACTTC. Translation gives CASGGNEQYF.

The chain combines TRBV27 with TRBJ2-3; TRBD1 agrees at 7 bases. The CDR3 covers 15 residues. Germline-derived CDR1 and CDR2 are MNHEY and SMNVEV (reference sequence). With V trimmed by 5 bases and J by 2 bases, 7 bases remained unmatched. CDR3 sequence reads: CASSPRTGVTDTQYF. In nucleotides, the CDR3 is TGTGCCAGCAGTCCAAGGACAGGAGTCACAGATACGCAGTATTTT.

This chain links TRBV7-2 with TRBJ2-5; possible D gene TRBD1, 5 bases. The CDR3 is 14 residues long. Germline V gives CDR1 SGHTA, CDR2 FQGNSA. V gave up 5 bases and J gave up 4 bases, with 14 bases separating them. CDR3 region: CASSQSRVRETQYF. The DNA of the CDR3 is TGTGCCAGCAGCCAAAGCAGGGTGCGAGAGACCCAGTACTTC.

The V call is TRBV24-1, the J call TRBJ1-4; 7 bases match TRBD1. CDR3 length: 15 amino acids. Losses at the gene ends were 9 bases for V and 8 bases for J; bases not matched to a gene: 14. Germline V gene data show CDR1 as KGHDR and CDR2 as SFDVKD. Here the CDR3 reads CATWGQTSWEEKLFF. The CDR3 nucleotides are TGTGCCACCTGGGGACAGACAAGCTGGGAGGAAAAACTGTTTTTT.

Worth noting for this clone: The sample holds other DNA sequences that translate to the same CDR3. This chain's CDR3 is CASSLEGGTEAFF. CDR3 nucleotide sequence: TGTGCCAGCAGTTTGGAAGGGGGCACTGAAGCTTTCTTT. The rearrangement links TRBV7-9 to TRBJ1-1, with TRBD1 as a possible D gene (6 bases). With 6 bases removed from V and 4 bases from J, the gap between germline ends came to 12 bases. The CDR3 loop spans 13 amino acids. The V gene's germline CDR1 is SEHNR and CDR2 FQNEAQ (reference sequence).

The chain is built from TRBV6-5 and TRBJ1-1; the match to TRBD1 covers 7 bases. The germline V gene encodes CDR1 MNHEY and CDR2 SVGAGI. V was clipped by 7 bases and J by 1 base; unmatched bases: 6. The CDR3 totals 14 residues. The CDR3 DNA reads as TGTGCCAGCACCGCAACAGGGGAGAACACTGAAGCTTTCTTT. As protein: CASTATGENTEAFF.

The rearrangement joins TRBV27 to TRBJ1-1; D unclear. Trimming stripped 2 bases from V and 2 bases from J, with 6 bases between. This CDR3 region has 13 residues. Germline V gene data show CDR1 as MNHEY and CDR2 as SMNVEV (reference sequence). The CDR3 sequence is CASSLNQNTEAFF. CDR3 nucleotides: TGTGCCAGCAGTTTAAACCAAAACACTGAAGCTTTCTTT.

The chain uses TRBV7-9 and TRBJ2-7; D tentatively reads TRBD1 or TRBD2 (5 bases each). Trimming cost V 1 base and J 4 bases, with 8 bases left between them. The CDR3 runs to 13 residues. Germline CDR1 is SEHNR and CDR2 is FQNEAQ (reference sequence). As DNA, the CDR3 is TGTGCCAGCAGCTTAGGGGACGCTTACGAGCAGTACTTC. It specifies CASSLGDAYEQYF. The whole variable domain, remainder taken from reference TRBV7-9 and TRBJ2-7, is DTGVSQNPRHKITKRGQNVTFRCDPISEHNRLYWYRQTLGQGPEFLTYFQNEAQLEKSRLLSDRFSAERPKGSFSTLEIQRTEQGDSAMYLCASSLGDAYEQYFGPGTRLTVT.

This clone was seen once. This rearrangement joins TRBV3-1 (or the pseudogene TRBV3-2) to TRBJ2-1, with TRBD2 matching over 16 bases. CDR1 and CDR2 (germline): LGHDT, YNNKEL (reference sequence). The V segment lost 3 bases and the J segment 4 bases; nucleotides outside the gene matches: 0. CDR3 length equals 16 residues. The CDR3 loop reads CASSQGLAGGYNEQFF. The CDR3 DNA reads TGTGCCAGCAGCCAGGGACTAGCGGGGGGGTACAATGAGCAGTTCTTC.

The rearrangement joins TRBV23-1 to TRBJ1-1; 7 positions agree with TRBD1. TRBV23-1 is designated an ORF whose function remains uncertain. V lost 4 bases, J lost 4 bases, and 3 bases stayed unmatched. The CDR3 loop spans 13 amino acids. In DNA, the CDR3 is TGCGCCAGCAGTCGACCAGGGGGCACTGAAGCTTTCTTT. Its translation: CASSRPGGTEAFF.

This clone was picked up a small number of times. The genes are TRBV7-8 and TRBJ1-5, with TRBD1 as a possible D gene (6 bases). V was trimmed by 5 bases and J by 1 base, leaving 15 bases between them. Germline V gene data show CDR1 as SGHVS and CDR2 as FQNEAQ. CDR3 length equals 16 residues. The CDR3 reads CASSREQGRSNQPQHF. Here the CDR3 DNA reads TGTGCCAGCAGCCGGGAACAGGGTAGGAGCAATCAGCCCCAGCATTTT.

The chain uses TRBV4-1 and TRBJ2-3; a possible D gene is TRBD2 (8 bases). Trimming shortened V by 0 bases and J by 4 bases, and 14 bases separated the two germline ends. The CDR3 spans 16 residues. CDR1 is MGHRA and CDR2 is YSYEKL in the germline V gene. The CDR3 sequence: CASSQEREGAADTQYF. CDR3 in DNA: TGCGCCAGCAGCCAAGAACGGGAGGGGGCTGCAGATACGCAGTATTTT.

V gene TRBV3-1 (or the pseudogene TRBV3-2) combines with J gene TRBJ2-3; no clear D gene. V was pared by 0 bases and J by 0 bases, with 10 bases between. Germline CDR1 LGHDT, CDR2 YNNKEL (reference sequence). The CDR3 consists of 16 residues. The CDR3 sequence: CASSQDPSSSTDTQYF. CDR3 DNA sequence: TGTGCCAGCAGCCAAGATCCATCCAGCAGCACAGATACGCAGTATTTT.

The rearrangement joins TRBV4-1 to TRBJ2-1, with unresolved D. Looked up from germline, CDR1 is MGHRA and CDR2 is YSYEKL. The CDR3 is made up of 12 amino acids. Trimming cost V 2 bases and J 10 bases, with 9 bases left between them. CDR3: CASSQLFGEQFF. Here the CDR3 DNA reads TGCGCCAGCAGCCAACTATTCGGAGAGCAGTTCTTC.

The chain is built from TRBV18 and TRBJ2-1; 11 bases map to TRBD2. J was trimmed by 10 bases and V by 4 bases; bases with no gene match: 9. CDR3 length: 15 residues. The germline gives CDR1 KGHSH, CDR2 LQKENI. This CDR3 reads CASSQIAGGSEEQFF. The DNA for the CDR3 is TGTGCCAGCTCACAAATAGCGGGGGGGTCGGAGGAGCAGTTCTTC.

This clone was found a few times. The CDR3 DNA is TGTGCCAGCAGCCAAGACGGACAGGCCTACAATGAGCAGTTCTTC. As protein: CASSQDGQAYNEQFF. The gene calls are TRBV3-1 (or the pseudogene TRBV3-2) and TRBJ2-1, with TRBD1 matching 7 bases. CDR3 length: 15 amino acids. CDR1 and CDR2 from the germline V gene are LGHDT and YNNKEL (reference sequence). V was pared by 0 bases and J by 2 bases, with 1 base of the junction left unmatched.

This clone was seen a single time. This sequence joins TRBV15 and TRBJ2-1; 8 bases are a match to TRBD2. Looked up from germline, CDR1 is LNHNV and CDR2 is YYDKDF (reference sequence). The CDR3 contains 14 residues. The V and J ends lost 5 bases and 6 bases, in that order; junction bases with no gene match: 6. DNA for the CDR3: TGTGCCACCAGCTGGGGGACTAGAGTCAATGAGCAGTTCTTC. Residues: CATSWGTRVNEQFF.

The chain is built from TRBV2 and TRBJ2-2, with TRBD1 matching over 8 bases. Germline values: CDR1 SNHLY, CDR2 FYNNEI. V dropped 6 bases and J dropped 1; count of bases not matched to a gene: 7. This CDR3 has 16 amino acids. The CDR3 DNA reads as TGTGCCAGCAGCAGAGGACAGGGCTTGAACACCGGGGAGCTGTTTTTT. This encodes CASSRGQGLNTGELFF.

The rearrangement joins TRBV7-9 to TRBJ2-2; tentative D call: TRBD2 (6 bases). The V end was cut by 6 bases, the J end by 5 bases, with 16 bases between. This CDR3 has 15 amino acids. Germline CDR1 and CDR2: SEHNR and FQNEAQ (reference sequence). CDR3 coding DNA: TGTGCCAGCAGTCTCGTCCAAGGGAGGACCGGGGAGCTGTTTTTT. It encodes CASSLVQGRTGELFF.

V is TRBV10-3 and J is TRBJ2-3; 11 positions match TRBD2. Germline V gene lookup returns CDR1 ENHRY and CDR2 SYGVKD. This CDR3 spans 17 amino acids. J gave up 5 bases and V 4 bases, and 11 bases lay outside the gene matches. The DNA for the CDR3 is TGTGCCATCAGTGTCTCCAGCGGGACTAGCGGAGAAGATACGCAGTATTTT. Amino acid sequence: CAISVSSGTSGEDTQYF.

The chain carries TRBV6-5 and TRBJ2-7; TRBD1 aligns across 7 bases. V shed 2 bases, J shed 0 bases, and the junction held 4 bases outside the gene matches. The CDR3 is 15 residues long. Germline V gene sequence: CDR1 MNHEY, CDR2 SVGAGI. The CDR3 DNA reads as TGTGCCAGCAGTTACGTCAGGGGGTTCTCCTACGAGCAGTACTTC. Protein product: CASSYVRGFSYEQYF.

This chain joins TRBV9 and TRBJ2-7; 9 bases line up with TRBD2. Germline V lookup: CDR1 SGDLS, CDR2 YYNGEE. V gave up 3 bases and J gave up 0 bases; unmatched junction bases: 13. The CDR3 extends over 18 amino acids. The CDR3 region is CASSADRTRLAASYEQYF. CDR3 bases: TGTGCCAGCAGCGCCGACCGGACTCGACTAGCGGCCTCCTACGAGCAGTACTTC.